This TCR beta chain was obtained from a study of control samples from healthy donors and cancer patients. Germline loops: CDR1 SGDLS, CDR2 YYNGEE. This CDR3 has 12 residues. The V end was cut by 2 bases, the J end by 7 bases, with 7 bases between. Measured with immunoSEQ multiplex PCR; TCRdb has only the in-frame clones, and not every one. The table has around 130,000 clones, roughly 91% seen once. The V call is TRBV9, the J call TRBJ2-1, with a weak D call TRBD2 (6 bases). The TCR originated in a man in his fifties with head and neck cancer. The specimen sequenced was PBMCs. The CDR3 here is CASSVGTNEQFF. CDR3 sequence (DNA): TGTGCCAGCAGCGTCGGGACTAATGAGCAGTTCTTC.